In this sample, the clone carrying this T cell receptor (beta chain) turned up a few times. Its target is unknown. This sample is part of a study of blood T cells in healthy people across ages. Study findings and constraints: Naive T cell percentage by flow cytometry tracked strongly with beta diversity. Getting older went along with TCR beta diversity per million T cells dropping roughly linearly.

Unmatched junction bases numbered 6, after V lost 3 bases and J lost 10 bases. The length of the CDR3 is 12 residues. Germline V gene sequence: CDR1 DFQATT, CDR2 SNEGSKA (reference sequence). Then a second PCR, running about 6 to 12 cycles, was carried out with a sample-barcoded 5' primer and a J-beta primer mix. Each CDR3 protein gets one entry after TCRdb re-called the 5' RACE reads with MiXCR. The repertoire holds about 680,000 distinct CDR3 sequences, with about half as singletons. What was sequenced was blood. This clonotype was sampled from a woman aged 60-75 years in good health. The chain is built from TRBV20-1 and TRBJ2-1; 7 positions match TRBD2. The chain's CDR3 is CSASSERDEQFF. The CDR3 bases are TGCAGTGCTAGCAGCGAGCGGGACGAGCAGTTCTTC.